This T cell receptor (beta chain) is from a study of cytomegalovirus exposure and HLA in healthy donors. Findings and caveats of the study: There were 164 TCR beta chains listed as cytomegalovirus-associated.

Some clones are missing from TCRdb's copy, which holds only in-frame ones; the method was immunoSEQ multiplex PCR. The sample records about 110,000 clones, around 83% being singletons. V lost 1 base, J lost 8 bases, and 3 bases stayed unmatched. Germline V gives CDR1 SGHRS, CDR2 YFSETQ. The CDR3 is 14 residues long. The table lists this clone with a few counts. No antigen is known for it. The donors were in the approximately 120-subject validation cohort; that cohort was separate from the roughly 620-subject first cohort. This TCR came from a woman aged 18-29 years in good health and CMV-seropositive. Specimen: PBMCs. The J gene is TRBJ1-2, the V gene TRBV5-1; TRBD1 matches at 12 bases. Here the CDR3 DNA reads TGCGCCAGCAGCTTGTCCGGGACAGGGGGCGGCTACACCTTC. Amino acids: CASSLSGTGGGYTF.